This is a list of T cell receptor beta chains from one sample in a study of technical replicates of blood from a few donors. Generated by immunoSEQ multiplex PCR, the TCRdb table keeps only in-frame clones and is missing some. This table has more than 65,000 clones, 91% appearing once. Sequencing used T cells isolated from PBMCs. Receptors originate from a human donor in good health. The CDR3 runs from the conserved cysteine through the conserved F or W. D genes are given only for firm matches. The size of a clone is reported for some rows only, either as once, few or many, or as a class for expanded clones.

D gene,J gene,V gene,clone size,CDR3 protein,CDR3 DNA
NA,TRBJ2-1,TRBV4-1,NA,CASSQRLLNEQFF,TGCGCCAGCAGCCAGCGACTCCTCAATGAGCAGTTCTTC
NA,TRBJ1-3,TRBV6-6,NA,CASSYSPGLGNTIYF,TGTGCCAGCAGTTACTCCCCAGGGCTAGGAAACACCATATATTTT
NA,TRBJ1-1,TRBV5-1,NA,CASRSGEYTEAFF,TGCGCCAGCAGATCAGGGGAATACACTGAAGCTTTCTTT
TRBD2,TRBJ2-3,TRBV7-9,NA,CASSSSGSLYTDTQYF,TGTGCCAGCAGCTCTAGCGGGAGTCTGTACACAGATACGCAGTATTTT
NA,TRBJ2-5,TRBV20-1,NA,CSANDLEQYF,TGCAGTGCGAATGACCTGGAGCAGTACTTC
TRBD2,TRBJ2-7,TRBV5-4,NA,CASSHDSGIYEQYF,TGTGCCAGCAGCCACGATAGCGGGATCTACGAGCAGTACTTC
TRBD2,TRBJ2-1,TRBV6-4,NA,CASSDGLAGGNEQFF,TGTGCCAGCAGTGACGGGCTAGCGGGGGGGAATGAGCAGTTCTTC
NA,TRBJ2-1,TRBV2,NA,CARQTLTSYNEQFF,TGTGCCCGGCAGACTCTTACCTCCTACAATGAGCAGTTCTTC
NA,TRBJ1-4,TRBV19,NA,CASEGVATNEKLFF,TGTGCCAGTGAAGGAGTTGCAACTAATGAAAAACTGTTTTTT
TRBD2,TRBJ2-3,TRBV5-6,NA,CASSPVGGGASTDTQYF,TGTGCCAGCAGCCCCGTTGGGGGAGGGGCCAGCACAGATACGCAGTATTTT
NA,TRBJ1-1,TRBV27,NA,CASSLATGNTEAFF,TGTGCCAGCAGTTTAGCCACAGGGAACACTGAAGCTTTCTTT
NA,TRBJ2-7,TRBV2,NA,CASLVRYEQYF,TGTGCCAGCCTAGTAAGATACGAGCAGTACTTC
TRBD2,TRBJ2-7,TRBV5-1,NA,CASSLSSGVEQYF,TGCGCCAGCAGCTTGTCTAGCGGAGTAGAGCAGTACTTC
TRBD1,TRBJ1-1,TRBV11-2,NA,CASSLTGGVGTEAFF,TGTGCCAGCAGCCTAACAGGGGGCGTTGGTACTGAAGCTTTCTTT
NA,TRBJ2-7,TRBV6-5,NA,CASSYSSQGLHYEQYF,TGTGCCAGCAGTTACTCGAGTCAGGGTTTACACTACGAGCAGTACTTC
TRBD1,TRBJ2-2,TRBV2,NA,CASSYGQVGNTGELFF,TGTGCCAGCAGTTACGGACAGGTCGGGAACACCGGGGAGCTGTTTTTT
NA,TRBJ2-7,TRBV9,NA,CASSAGDAGEQYF,TGTGCCAGCAGCGCAGGCGACGCGGGCGAGCAGTACTTC
TRBD1,TRBJ1-1,TRBV9,NA,CASGTGPRGEAFF,TGTGCCAGCGGGACAGGGCCTCGCGGTGAAGCTTTCTTT
TRBD2,TRBJ2-7,TRBV9,once,CASSVDGTISYEQYF,TGTGCCAGCAGCGTAGACGGGACTATATCCTACGAGCAGTACTTC
NA,TRBJ2-2,TRBV15,NA,CATSILAPNTGELFF,TGTGCCACCAGCATACTAGCTCCGAACACCGGGGAGCTGTTTTTT
TRBD2,TRBJ2-3,TRBV5-4,NA,CASSLGAGVGTDTQYF,TGTGCCAGCAGCTTAGGAGCGGGAGTTGGCACAGATACGCAGTATTTT
NA,TRBJ2-1,TRBV4-2,once,CASSLQGVSDYNEQFF,TGTGCCAGCAGCCTACAAGGAGTATCGGATTACAATGAGCAGTTCTTC
TRBD1,TRBJ1-5,TRBV2,NA,CASSQTGDQPQHF,TGTGCCAGCAGTCAGACAGGGGACCAGCCCCAGCATTTT
NA,TRBJ2-7,TRBV2,NA,CASSETRRDSYEQYF,TGTGCCAGCAGTGAAACGAGGCGGGACTCCTACGAGCAGTACTTC
NA,TRBJ2-7,TRBV5-1,NA,CASSLGSSYEQYF,TGCGCCAGCAGCTTGGGTAGCTCCTACGAGCAGTACTTC
NA,TRBJ2-2,TRBV11-3,NA,CASSLGGRSHPGELFF,TGTGCCAGCAGCTTAGGAGGGCGGTCGCATCCCGGGGAGCTGTTTTTT
TRBD2,TRBJ2-3,TRBV4-3,NA,CASSQDVSGRAFQDTQYF,TGCGCCAGCAGCCAAGATGTAAGCGGGAGGGCCTTTCAGGATACGCAGTATTTT
TRBD2,TRBJ2-7,TRBV6-6,NA,CASSPFTGTSGYEQYF,TGTGCCAGCAGTCCCTTCACCGGGACTAGCGGCTACGAGCAGTACTTC
NA,TRBJ1-1,TRBV2,few,CAAQGNTEAFF,TGTGCCGCCCAGGGGAACACTGAAGCTTTCTTT
TRBD1,TRBJ2-3,TRBV19,NA,CASIGRTGMDTQYF,TGTGCCAGTATCGGGCGGACAGGGATGGATACGCAGTATTTT
NA,TRBJ1-1,TRBV13,NA,CASSFREATEAFF,TGTGCCAGCAGCTTCAGGGAGGCGACTGAAGCTTTCTTT
NA,TRBJ1-1,TRBV30,NA,CAWRALVLDLNTEAFF,TGTGCCTGGAGAGCGTTAGTACTTGATTTGAACACTGAAGCTTTCTTT
NA,TRBJ2-1,TRBV11-2,NA,CASSLQGPSYNEQFF,TGTGCCAGCAGCTTACAAGGTCCTAGCTACAATGAGCAGTTCTTC
NA,TRBJ2-3,TRBV5-1,NA,CASSFRPSTSTDTQYF,TGCGCCAGCAGCTTCAGACCATCGACTAGCACAGATACGCAGTATTTT
NA,TRBJ1-3,TRBV28,NA,CGTDSGNTIYF,TGTGGGACAGATTCTGGAAACACCATATATTTT
TRBD1,TRBJ1-1,TRBV4-3,few,CASSPDRGPEAFF,TGCGCCAGCAGCCCTGACAGGGGTCCTGAAGCTTTCTTT
NA,TRBJ2-7,TRBV27,NA,CASSFFDRYEQYF,TGTGCCAGCAGTTTCTTCGACAGGTACGAGCAGTACTTC
NA,TRBJ2-5,TRBV6-5,NA,CASSSSRETQYF,TGTGCCAGCAGTTCGAGCAGGGAGACCCAGTACTTC
NA,TRBJ2-3,TRBV30,NA,CAWSVLGAFTDTQYF,TGTGCCTGGAGTGTATTAGGGGCGTTCACAGATACGCAGTATTTT
NA,TRBJ1-2,TRBV10-3,NA,CAISEGANYGYTF,TGTGCCATCAGTGAAGGAGCTAACTATGGCTACACCTTC
NA,TRBJ2-7,TRBV5-1,NA,CASSLAQGIYEQYF,TGCGCCAGCAGCTTGGCACAGGGTATTTACGAGCAGTACTTC
TRBD2,TRBJ2-7,TRBV11-2,NA,CASSSSGLAITYEQYF,TGTGCCAGCAGCTCGTCGGGACTAGCGATTACATACGAGCAGTACTTC
NA,TRBJ2-3,TRBV5-1,NA,CASSLVSGADTQYF,TGCGCCAGCAGCTTGGTATCAGGTGCAGATACGCAGTATTTT
TRBD2,TRBJ2-1,TRBV6-1,NA,CASSDYGTSSWNEQFF,TGTGCCAGCAGTGATTATGGGACTAGCTCTTGGAATGAGCAGTTCTTC
NA,TRBJ2-3,TRBV19,NA,CASSILSSAATDTQYF,TGTGCCAGTAGTATATTATCTAGCGCCGCCACAGATACGCAGTATTTT
TRBD2,TRBJ2-3,TRBV6-4,NA,CASRRMGLESDTQYF,TGTGCCAGCAGACGAATGGGACTAGAATCGGATACGCAGTATTTT
TRBD1,TRBJ1-5,TRBV28,NA,CASSLGGTGYNQPQHF,TGTGCCAGCAGTTTAGGCGGGACAGGGTACAATCAGCCCCAGCATTTT
TRBD2,TRBJ2-7,TRBV4-3,NA,CASSQDPGLAGHEQYF,TGCGCCAGCAGCCAAGATCCGGGACTAGCGGGACACGAGCAGTACTTC
TRBD2,TRBJ2-3,TRBV11-3,NA,CASSLVAGGGDTQYF,TGTGCCAGCAGCTTAGTAGCGGGAGGTGGAGATACGCAGTATTTT
TRBD1,TRBJ2-2,TRBV2,NA,CASRPGQGPGELFF,TGTGCCAGCAGGCCGGGACAGGGTCCCGGGGAGCTGTTTTTT
TRBD2,TRBJ2-7,TRBV16,NA,CASSQSSGGKREGAYEQYF,TGTGCCAGCAGCCAATCTTCCGGAGGGAAGCGGGAGGGTGCCTACGAGCAGTACTTC
TRBD1,TRBJ1-5,TRBV7-2,NA,CASSLRDRDQPQHF,TGTGCCAGCAGCCTCCGGGACAGGGACCAGCCCCAGCATTTT